Sequencing of this T cell receptor beta chain was carried out in a study of immune cell composition in non-small cell lung cancer. Germline V CDR1 and CDR2: MNHEY, SVGAGI. Trimming took 6 bases from V and 3 from J; bases not matched to a gene: 4. CDR3 length: 14 residues. The method was immunoSEQ multiplex PCR; TCRdb's version includes in-frame clones alone and lacks a portion of them. In the table there are 2,000 to 2,500 clones, more than 60% of which are singletons. Findings and caveats of the study: Squamous carcinomas (roughly 80%) more often had tumour-associated clones >0.5% than adenocarcinomas (roughly 33%).

A remark on this clone: The antigen is not known.

Normal lung was taken at the farthest possible site, at least 3 cm from tumour. The receptor's source is a human donor with non-small cell lung cancer. The V gene is TRBV6-5, the J gene TRBJ2-1; 8 nucleotides agree with TRBD2. The sequenced material came from non-adjacent lung tissue. The CDR3 is CASRPGTSYNEQFF. CDR3 nucleotide sequence: TGTGCCAGCAGACCCGGGACTAGCTACAATGAGCAGTTCTTC.